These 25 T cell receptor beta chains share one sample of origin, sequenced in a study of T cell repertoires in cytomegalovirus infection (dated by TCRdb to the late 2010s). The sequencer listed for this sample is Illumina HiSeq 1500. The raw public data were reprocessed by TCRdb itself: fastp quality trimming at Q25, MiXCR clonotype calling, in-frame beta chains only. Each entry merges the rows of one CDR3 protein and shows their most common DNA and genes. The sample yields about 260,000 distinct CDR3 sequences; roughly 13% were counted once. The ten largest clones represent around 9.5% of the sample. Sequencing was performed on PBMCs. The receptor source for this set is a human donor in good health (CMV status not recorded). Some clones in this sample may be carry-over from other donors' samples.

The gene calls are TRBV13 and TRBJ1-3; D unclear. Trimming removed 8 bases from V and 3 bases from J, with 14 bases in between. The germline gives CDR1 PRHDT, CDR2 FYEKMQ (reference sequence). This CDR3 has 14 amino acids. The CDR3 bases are TGTGCCAGCGGACTACGGCTCGATGGAAACACCATATATTTT. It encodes CASGLRLDGNTIYF. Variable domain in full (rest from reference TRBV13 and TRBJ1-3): AAGVIQSPRHLIKEKRETATLKCYPIPRHDTVYWYQQGPGQDPQFLISFYEKMQSDKGSIPDRFSAQQFSDYHSELNMSSLELGDSALYFCASGLRLDGNTIYFGEGSWLTVV.

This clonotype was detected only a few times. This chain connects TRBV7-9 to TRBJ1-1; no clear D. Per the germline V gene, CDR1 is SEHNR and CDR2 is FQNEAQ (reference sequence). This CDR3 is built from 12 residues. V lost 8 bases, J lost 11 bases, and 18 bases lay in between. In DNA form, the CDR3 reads TGTGCCAGCGGCGGGGAGGGAGCGACGGCTTTCTTT. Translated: CASGGEGATAFF.

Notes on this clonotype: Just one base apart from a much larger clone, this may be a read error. The CDR3 is CASRSASTGLRGYTF. The CDR3 DNA is TGTGCCAGCCGCTCCGCAAGCACAGGGTTACGGGGCTACACCTTC. V is TRBV7-9 and J is TRBJ1-2; D possibly corresponds to TRBD1 (6 bases). The CDR3 extends over 15 amino acids. V gave up 8 bases and J gave up 8 bases, with 24 bases separating them. CDR1 is SEHNR and CDR2 is FQNEAQ in the germline V gene (reference sequence).

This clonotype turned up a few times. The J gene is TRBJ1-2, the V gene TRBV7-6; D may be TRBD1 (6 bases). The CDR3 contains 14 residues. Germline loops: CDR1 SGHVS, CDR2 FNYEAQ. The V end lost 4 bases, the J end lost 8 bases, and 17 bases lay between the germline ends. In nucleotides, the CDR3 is TGTGCCAGCAGCTCAGGGGAGGGCCTGGGCGGCTACACCTTC. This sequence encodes CASSSGEGLGGYTF.

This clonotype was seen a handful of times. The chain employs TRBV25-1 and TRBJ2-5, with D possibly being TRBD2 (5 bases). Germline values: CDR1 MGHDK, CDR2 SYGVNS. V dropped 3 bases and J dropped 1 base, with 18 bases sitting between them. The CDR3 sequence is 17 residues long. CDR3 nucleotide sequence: TGTGCCAGCAGTGATTCTACCTCCACCGGACTCCAAGAGACCCAGTACTTC. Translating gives CASSDSTSTGLQETQYF. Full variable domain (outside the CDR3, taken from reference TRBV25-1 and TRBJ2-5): EADIYQTPRYLVIGTGKKITLECSQTMGHDKMYWYQQDPGMELHLIHYSYGVNSTEKGDLSSESTVSRIRTEHFPLTLESARPSHTSQYLCASSDSTSTGLQETQYFGPGTRLLVL.

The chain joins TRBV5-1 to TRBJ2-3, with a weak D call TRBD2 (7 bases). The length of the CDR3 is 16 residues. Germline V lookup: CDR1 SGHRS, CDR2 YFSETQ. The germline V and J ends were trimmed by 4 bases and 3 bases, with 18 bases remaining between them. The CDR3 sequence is CASSRGLAARTDTQYF. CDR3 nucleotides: TGCGCCAGCAGCCGGGGGCTAGCGGCGAGGACAGATACGCAGTATTTT.

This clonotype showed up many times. CDR3 loop: CSARDGGASNEKLFF. CDR3 DNA: TGCAGTGCTAGAGATGGGGGGGCGTCTAATGAAAAACTGTTTTTT. V and J are TRBV20-1 and TRBJ1-4; TRBD1 is a possible D gene (6 bases). V was shortened by 0 bases and J by 3 bases, with 11 bases between the two germline ends. The CDR3 is made up of 15 amino acids. Germline lookup yields CDR1 DFQATT and CDR2 SNEGSKA (reference sequence).

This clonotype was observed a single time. The CDR3 DNA is TGCAGTGCTAGTAAGACTAGCGGGAGCCCAGATACGCAGTATTTT. The encoded protein is CSASKTSGSPDTQYF. The chain carries TRBV20-1 and TRBJ2-3, with TRBD2 matching 12 bases. This CDR3 comprises 15 residues. Trimming at V came to 3 bases and at J to 4 bases, leaving 5 bases not matched to a gene. Germline V CDR1 and CDR2: DFQATT, SNEGSKA (reference sequence).

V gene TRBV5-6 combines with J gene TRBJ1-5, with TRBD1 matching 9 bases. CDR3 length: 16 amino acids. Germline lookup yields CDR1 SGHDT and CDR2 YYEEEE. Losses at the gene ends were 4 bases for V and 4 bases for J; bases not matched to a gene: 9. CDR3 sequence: CASSTIAGTGNQPQHF. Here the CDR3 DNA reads TGTGCCAGCAGCACAATCGCCGGGACAGGGAATCAGCCCCAGCATTTT.

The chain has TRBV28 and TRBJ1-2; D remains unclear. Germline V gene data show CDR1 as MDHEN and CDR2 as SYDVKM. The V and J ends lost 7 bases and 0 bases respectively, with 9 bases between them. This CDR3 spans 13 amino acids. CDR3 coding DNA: TGTGCCAGCACCTCGATAGCTAACTATGGCTACACCTTC. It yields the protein CASTSIANYGYTF.

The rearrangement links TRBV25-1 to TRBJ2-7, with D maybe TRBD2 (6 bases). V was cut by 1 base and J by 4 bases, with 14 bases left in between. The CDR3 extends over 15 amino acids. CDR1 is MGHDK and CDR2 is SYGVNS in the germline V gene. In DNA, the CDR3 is TGTGCCAGCAGTGAATTCGGCGGGATGAAATACGAGCAGTACTTC. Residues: CASSEFGGMKYEQYF.

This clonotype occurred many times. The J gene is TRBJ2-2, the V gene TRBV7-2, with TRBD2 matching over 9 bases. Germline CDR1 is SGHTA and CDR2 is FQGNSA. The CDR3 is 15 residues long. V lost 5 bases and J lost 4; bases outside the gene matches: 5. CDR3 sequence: CASSPSGAFTGELFF. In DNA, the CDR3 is TGTGCCAGCAGCCCTAGCGGGGCTTTCACCGGGGAGCTGTTTTTT.

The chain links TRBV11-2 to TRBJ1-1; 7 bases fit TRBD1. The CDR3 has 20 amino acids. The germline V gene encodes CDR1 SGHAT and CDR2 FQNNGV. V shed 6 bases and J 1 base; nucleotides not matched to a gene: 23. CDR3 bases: TGTGCCAGCAGTCAGCTACCCGCGACAGGGAAATCAACGGGGAACACTGAAGCTTTCTTT. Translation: CASSQLPATGKSTGNTEAFF.

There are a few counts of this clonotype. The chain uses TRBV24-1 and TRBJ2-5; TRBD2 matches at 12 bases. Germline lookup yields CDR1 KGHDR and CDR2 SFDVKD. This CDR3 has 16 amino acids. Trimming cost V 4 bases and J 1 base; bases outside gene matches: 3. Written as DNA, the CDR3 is TGTGCCACCAGTGACTCACTAGCGGGAGGCCAAGAGACCCAGTACTTC. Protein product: CATSDSLAGGQETQYF.

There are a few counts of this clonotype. CDR3 sequence: CATSRVASGGPDTQYF. The CDR3 DNA is TGTGCCACCAGCAGAGTGGCTAGCGGGGGCCCCGATACGCAGTATTTT. The rearrangement joins TRBV15 to TRBJ2-3; TRBD2 agrees at 10 bases. The CDR3 extends over 16 amino acids. CDR1 LNHNV and CDR2 YYDKDF come from the germline V gene (reference sequence). Trimming cost V 1 base and J 6 bases; bases outside gene matches: 7.

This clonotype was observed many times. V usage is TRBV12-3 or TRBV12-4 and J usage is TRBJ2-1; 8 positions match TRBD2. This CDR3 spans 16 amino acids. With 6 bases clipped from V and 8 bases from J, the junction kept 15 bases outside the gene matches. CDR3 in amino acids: CASRDRGGGREYEQFF. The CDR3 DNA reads TGTGCCAGCAGGGATCGGGGCGGGGGGCGCGAGTATGAGCAGTTCTTC.

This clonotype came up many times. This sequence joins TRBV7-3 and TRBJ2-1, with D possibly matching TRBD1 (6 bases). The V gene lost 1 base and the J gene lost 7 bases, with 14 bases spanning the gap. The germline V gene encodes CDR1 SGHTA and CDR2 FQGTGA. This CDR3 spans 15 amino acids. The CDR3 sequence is CASSLRARRGNEQFF. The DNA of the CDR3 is TGTGCCAGCAGCTTAAGGGCGCGCAGGGGAAATGAGCAGTTCTTC.

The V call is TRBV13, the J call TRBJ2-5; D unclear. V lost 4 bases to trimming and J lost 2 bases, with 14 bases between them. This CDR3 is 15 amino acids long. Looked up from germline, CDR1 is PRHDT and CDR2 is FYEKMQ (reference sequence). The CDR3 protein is CASSSPSEEQETQYF. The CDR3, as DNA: TGTGCCAGCAGCTCCCCGAGCGAGGAGCAAGAGACCCAGTACTTC.

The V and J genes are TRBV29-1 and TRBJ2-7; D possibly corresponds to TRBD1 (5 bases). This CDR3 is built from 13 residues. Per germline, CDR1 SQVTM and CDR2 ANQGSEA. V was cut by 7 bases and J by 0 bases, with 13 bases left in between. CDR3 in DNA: TGCAGCGCTAGGACACCGAGCTCCTACGAGCAGTACTTC. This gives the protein CSARTPSSYEQYF.

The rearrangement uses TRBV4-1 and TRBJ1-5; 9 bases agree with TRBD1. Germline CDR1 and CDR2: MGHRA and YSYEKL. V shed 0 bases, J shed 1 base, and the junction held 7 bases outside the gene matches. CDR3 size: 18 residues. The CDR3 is CASSQDLGQGRSNQPQHF. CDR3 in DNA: TGCGCCAGCAGCCAAGATCTCGGACAGGGGAGAAGCAATCAGCCCCAGCATTTT.

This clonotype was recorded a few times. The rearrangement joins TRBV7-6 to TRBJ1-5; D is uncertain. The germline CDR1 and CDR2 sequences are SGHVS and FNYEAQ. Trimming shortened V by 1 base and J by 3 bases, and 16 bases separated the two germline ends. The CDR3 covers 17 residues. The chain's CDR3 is CASSLGPGEVPNQPQHF. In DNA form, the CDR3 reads TGTGCCAGCAGCTTAGGCCCAGGAGAAGTTCCCAATCAGCCCCAGCATTTT.

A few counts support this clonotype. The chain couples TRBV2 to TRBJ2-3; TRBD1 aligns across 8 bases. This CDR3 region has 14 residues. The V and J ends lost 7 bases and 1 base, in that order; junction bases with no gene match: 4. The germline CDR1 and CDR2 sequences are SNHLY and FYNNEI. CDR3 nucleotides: TGTGCCAGCACCGGACAGGGACGCACAGATACGCAGTATTTT. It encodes CASTGQGRTDTQYF.

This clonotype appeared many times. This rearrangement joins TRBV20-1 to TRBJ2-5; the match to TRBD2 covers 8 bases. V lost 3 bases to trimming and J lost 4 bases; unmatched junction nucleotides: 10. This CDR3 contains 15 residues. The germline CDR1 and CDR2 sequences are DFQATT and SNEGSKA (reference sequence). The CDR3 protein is CSASSSGGTRETQYF. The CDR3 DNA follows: TGCAGTGCTAGCTCCAGCGGGGGTACTAGAGAGACCCAGTACTTC.

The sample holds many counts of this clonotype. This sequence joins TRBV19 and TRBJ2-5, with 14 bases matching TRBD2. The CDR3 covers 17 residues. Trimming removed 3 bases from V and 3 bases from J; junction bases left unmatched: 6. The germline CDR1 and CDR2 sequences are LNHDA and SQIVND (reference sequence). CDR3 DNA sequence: TGTGCCAGTAGTATCTGGCCGGGACTAGCGGGGGAAGAGACCCAGTACTTC. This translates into CASSIWPGLAGEETQYF.

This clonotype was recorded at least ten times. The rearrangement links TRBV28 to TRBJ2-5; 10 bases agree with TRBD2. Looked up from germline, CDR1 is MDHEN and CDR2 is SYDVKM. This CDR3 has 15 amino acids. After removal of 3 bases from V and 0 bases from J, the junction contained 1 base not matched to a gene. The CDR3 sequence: CASSLLAGDQETQYF. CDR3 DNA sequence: TGTGCCAGCAGTTTGCTAGCGGGGGACCAAGAGACCCAGTACTTC.